These 3 T cell receptor beta chains were sequenced from one sample in a study of cytomegalovirus exposure and HLA in healthy donors. The PCR made use of 60 Vbeta and 13 Jbeta primers. Profiled with immunoSEQ multiplex PCR; TCRdb holds only in-frame clones, not every one. The listing records 200,000 to 250,000 clones. The sequenced material came from PBMCs. The receptor source for this set is a girl aged 2-15 years in good health and CMV-seropositive.

The genes are TRBV10-2 and TRBJ1-5; D is possibly TRBD1 (6 bases). V dropped 2 bases and J dropped 3 bases, with 8 bases sitting between them. The germline V gene encodes CDR1 WSHSY and CDR2 SAAADI. This CDR3 comprises 14 residues. Written as DNA, the CDR3 is TGCGCCAGCAGTGAGAACAGGGACAATCAGCCCCAGCATTTT. Translating gives CASSENRDNQPQHF.

J is TRBJ2-1 and V is TRBV19; 8 nucleotides match TRBD2. Trimming took 3 bases from V and 4 from J; bases not matched to a gene: 5. From germline, CDR1 is LNHDA and CDR2 SQIVND (reference sequence). The CDR3 spans 15 residues. CDR3 loop: CASSMGGLGYNEQFF. For the CDR3, the DNA is TGTGCCAGTAGTATGGGGGGACTAGGATACAATGAGCAGTTCTTC.

The gene calls are TRBV19 and TRBJ2-1; tentatively, D is TRBD1 (5 bases). V gave up 3 bases and J gave up 0 bases, with 18 bases separating them. Germline V gene sequence: CDR1 LNHDA, CDR2 SQIVND (reference sequence). This CDR3 spans 18 amino acids. CDR3 loop: CASSMAQVGLSSYNEQFF. The CDR3 DNA sequence: TGTGCCAGTAGTATGGCACAGGTCGGTTTGAGCTCCTACAATGAGCAGTTCTTC. Full variable domain (outside the CDR3, taken from reference TRBV19 and TRBJ2-1): DGGITQSPKYLFRKEGQNVTLSCEQNLNHDAMYWYRQDPGQGLRLIYYSQIVNDFQKGDIAEGYSVSREKKESFPLTVTSAQKNPTAFYLCASSMAQVGLSSYNEQFFGPGTRLTVL.